The 8 T cell receptor delta chains given below trace back to one sample, sequenced in a study of delta chains in infants with herpesvirus infections. Reverse transcription of PBMC RNA used primers specific for the gamma and delta chains. TCRdb called clones from the RT-PCR reads again using CATT. The sample carries about 1,500 delta-chain clones, under 25% recorded once. Sample: peripheral blood, taken at time point 2 of longitudinal follow-up. The receptors were sampled from a human donor who was a Ugandan infant, either HIV-exposed or HIV-unexposed (not recorded which).

This sequence joins TRDV3 and TRDJ1; a weak D match, TRDD3 (5 bases). This CDR3 comprises 17 residues. Per germline, CDR1 TVYSNPD and CDR2 GDNSRS (reference sequence). V gave up 3 bases and J gave up 0 bases, with 23 bases separating them. CDR3 residues: CALDPARLGPNTDKLIF. The CDR3 DNA is TGTGCCTTAGACCCCGCCCGGCTGGGACCTAACACCGATAAACTCATCTTT.

In its sample, this clone ranks as medium-sized (0.01 to 0.1%). The V and J genes are TRDV1 and TRDJ1; 9 bases are shared with TRDD3. The CDR3 has 21 amino acids. V gave up 0 bases and J gave up 0 bases; unmatched junction bases: 17. Germline CDR1 and CDR2: TSWWSYY and QGS. CDR3 loop: CALGELIICWGMGPYTDKLIF. CDR3 nucleotides: TGTGCTCTTGGGGAACTAATCATTTGCTGGGGGATGGGGCCATACACCGATAAACTCATCTTT.

As for this clone: It differs at one base from a far larger clone, so likely a read error. The chain carries TRDV3 and TRDJ1; D perhaps matches TRDD3 (6 bases). V lost 1 base to trimming and J lost 1 base, with 55 bases between them. Germline V gives CDR1 TVYSNPD, CDR2 GDNSRS (reference sequence). CDR3 length: 28 amino acids. CDR3 in DNA: TGTGCCTTTACACCTAAGAAAGGCCTCCTAGAGTCTGTTGAGTTTTCACTGGCTGGGGATGGGGTCACCGATAAACTCATCTTT. This gives the protein CAFTPKKGLLESVEFSLAGDGVTDKLIF. The full variable domain, with the rest looked up from reference TRDV3 and TRDJ1, is CDKVTQSSPDQTVASGSEVVLLCTYDTVYSNPDLFWYRIRPDYSFQFVFYGDNSRSEGADFTQGRFSVKHILTQKAFHLVISPVRTEDSATYYCAFTPKKGLLESVEFSLAGDGVTDKLIFGKGTRVTVEP.

In this sample, this clone turned up a few times. The chain has TRDV1 and TRDJ1; 10 nucleotides align to TRDD3. Germline trimming cut 1 base from V and 3 bases from J; bases unmatched to any gene: 17. Per the germline V gene, CDR1 is TSWWSYY and CDR2 is QGS. The CDR3 is 20 amino acids. In nucleotides, the CDR3 is TGTGCTCTTGGGGAACCCCACGTCTGGGGGATAGGGAGTGGATCCGATAAACTCATCTTT. Translated: CALGEPHVWGIGSGSDKLIF.

About this clone: At one end the junction does not follow the germline gene, possibly because of a read error. The chain uses TRDV1 and TRDJ2; 8 nucleotides agree with TRDD2. CDR3 length: 25 amino acids. The germline V gene encodes CDR1 TSWWSYY and CDR2 QGS. The CDR3 DNA reads TGTGCTCTTGGGGAACTATTTTACTTGGCCCTCCTTCCTATGTGTACTGGGAGAACGACAACACAACTCTTCTTT. It is translated as CALGELFYLALLPMCTGRTTTQLFF.

This clone ranks as hyperexpanded. CDR3 sequence: CALGEAFPTSWGIWTDKLIF. CDR3 DNA: TGTGCTCTTGGGGAAGCTTTTCCTACCTCTTGGGGGATATGGACCGATAAACTCATCTTT. This chain links TRDV1 with TRDJ1, with 9 positions matching TRDD3. CDR3 size: 20 residues. Trimming at V came to 2 bases and at J to 2 bases, leaving 18 bases not matched to a gene. Germline lookup yields CDR1 TSWWSYY and CDR2 QGS.

On this clone itself: A much larger clone differs by one base, so this may be a read error. At the DNA level, this CDR3 is encoded by other sequences in the same sample as well. The chain carries TRDV1 and TRDJ1; no clear D gene. Germline CDR1 and CDR2: TSWWSYY and QGS. This CDR3 has 22 residues. Trimming removed 1 base from V and 4 bases from J, with 34 bases in between. As DNA, the CDR3 is TGTGCTCTTGGGGAACCAACCCTCCGTGCAGACGTATTTCAAACCTGGTTCGATAAACTCATCTTT. It specifies CALGEPTLRADVFQTWFDKLIF.

This clone is large within its sample. J is TRDJ1 and V is TRDV1; perhaps TRDD3 as D (5 bases). The CDR3 spans 17 residues. Germline CDR1 and CDR2: TSWWSYY and QGS. Trimming took 0 bases from V and 6 from J, leaving 20 bases between them. Here the CDR3 reads CALGELDPATWGHKLIF. The CDR3 DNA reads TGTGCTCTTGGGGAACTAGATCCGGCAACATGGGGTCATAAACTCATCTTT.